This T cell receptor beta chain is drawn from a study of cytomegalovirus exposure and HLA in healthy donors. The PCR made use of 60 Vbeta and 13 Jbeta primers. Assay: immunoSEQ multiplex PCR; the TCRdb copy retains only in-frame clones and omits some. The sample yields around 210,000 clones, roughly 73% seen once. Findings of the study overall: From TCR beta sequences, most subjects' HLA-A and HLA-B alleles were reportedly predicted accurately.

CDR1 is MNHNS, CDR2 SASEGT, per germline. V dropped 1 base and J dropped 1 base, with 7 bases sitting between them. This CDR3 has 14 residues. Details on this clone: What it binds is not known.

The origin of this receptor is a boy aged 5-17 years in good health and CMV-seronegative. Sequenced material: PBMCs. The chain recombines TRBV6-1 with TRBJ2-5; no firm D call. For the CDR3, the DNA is TGTGCCAGCAGTGAAGTCGGTAGCCAAGAGACCCAGTACTTC. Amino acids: CASSEVGSQETQYF.